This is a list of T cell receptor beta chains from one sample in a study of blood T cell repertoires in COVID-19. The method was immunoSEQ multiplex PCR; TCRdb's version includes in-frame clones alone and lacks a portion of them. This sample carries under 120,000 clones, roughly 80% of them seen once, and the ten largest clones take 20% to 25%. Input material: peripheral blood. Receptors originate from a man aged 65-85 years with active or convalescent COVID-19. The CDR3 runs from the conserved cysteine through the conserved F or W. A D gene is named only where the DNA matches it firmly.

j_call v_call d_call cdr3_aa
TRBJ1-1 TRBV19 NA CARTTGNTEAFF
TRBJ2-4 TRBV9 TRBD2 CASSATDGSGRAVTKNIQYF
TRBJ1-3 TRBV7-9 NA CASSLAPGITIYF
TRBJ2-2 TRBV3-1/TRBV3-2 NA CASSQDRGELFF
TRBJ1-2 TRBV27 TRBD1 CASSLKGGRGRIYGYTF
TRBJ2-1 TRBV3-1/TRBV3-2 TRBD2 CASSFSGSGEQFF
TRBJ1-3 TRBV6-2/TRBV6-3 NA CASSYQGISGNTIYF
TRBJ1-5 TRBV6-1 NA CASSEERQSPQHF
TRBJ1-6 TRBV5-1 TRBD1 CASSLEGARNSPLHF
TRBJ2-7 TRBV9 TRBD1 CASSVLQGDGEQYF
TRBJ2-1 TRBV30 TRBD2 CAWSRGRAALGEQFF
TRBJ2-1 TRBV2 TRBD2 CASSERRGNYNEQFF
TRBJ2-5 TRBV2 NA CASSDSRETQYF
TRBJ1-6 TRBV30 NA CAWNLNSPLHF
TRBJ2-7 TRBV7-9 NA CASSLISGSYEQYF
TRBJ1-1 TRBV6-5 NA CASKGDTEAFF
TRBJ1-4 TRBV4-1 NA CASSHQQALGEKLFF
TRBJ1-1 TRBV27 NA CASSLGVRPTEAFF
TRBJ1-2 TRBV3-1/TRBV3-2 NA CASSQGGPNYGYTF
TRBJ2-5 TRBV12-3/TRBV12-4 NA CASSFTEETQYF
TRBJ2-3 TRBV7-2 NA CASSLSRADTQYF
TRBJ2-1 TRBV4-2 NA CASSQGEEGRNEQFF
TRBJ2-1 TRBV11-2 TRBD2 CASSSRTSGSTNEQFF
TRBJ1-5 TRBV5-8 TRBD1 CASSLDRALGPQHF
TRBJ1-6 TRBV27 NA CASTNRGGRNSPLHF
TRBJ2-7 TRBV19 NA CASRMGHRVLYEQYF
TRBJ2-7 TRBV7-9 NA CASSLAGIDYEQYF
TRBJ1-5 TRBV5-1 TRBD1 CASSTTGLGQPQHF
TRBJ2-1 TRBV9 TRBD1 CASSLRQGSYNEQFF
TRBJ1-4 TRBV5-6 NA CASSRTGFNEKLFF
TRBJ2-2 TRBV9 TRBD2 CASSTSGSRTGELFF
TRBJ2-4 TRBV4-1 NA CASSQAWGGRENIQYF
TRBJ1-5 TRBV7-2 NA CASSLSDREYQPQHF
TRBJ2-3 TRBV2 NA CASKAAPSTDTQYF
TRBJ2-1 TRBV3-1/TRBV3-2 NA CASSQVSAYNEQFF
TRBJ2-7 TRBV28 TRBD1 CASTIRQGEPYEQYF
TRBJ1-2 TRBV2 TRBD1 CASSDVRTGNYGYTF
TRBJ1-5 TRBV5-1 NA CASSPEGLDQPQHF
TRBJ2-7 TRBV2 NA CASSATNEQYF